The clone carrying this TCR beta chain was seen more than once but under ten times. The target antigen is unknown. Noted treatment: oral pan-JAK inhibitor, 5-10 mg twice daily. The data belong to a study of CD8+ T cells in alopecia areata. Study-wide background: The share of scalp area affected provided the severity score for treated patients.

Findings and limits, study-wide: Scalp clonality and expanded CD8+ clones among the top 100 fell significantly with tofacitinib.

The CDR3 is 15 residues long. The V gene end was trimmed by 0 bases and the J gene end by 3 bases; junction bases not matched to a gene: 0. CDR1 and CDR2 (germline): SGDLS, YYNGEE. RNA, once extracted, was reverse transcribed into cDNA for use as the sequencing template. Only in-frame clones appear in the TCRdb table, and some are missing; sequencing was by immunoSEQ multiplex PCR. Counted here are hundreds of thousands of clones, more than 30% occurring once; the ten biggest clones make up roughly 0.45%. The source of this sequence is a human donor with alopecia areata. V usage is TRBV9 and J usage is TRBJ2-1; 10 nucleotides agree with TRBD1. Sequencing used CD4+ T cells sorted from blood, obtained at week 34, from a patient treated with tofacitinib. The chain's CDR3 is CASSVGTGGYNEQFF. Written as DNA, the CDR3 is TGTGCCAGCAGCGTAGGGACAGGGGGCTACAATGAGCAGTTCTTC.